This entry lists 16 T cell receptor beta chains sequenced from one sample in a study of T cells in Graves' hyperthyroidism and ophthalmopathy. RNA transcripts gave rise to amplified TCR beta CDR3 regions. TCR CDR3 underwent first-round RT-PCR with the HTBI primer set. TCRdb reanalysed the multiplex PCR reads using MiXCR and keeps one entry per CDR3 protein. This table holds under 300,000 distinct CDR3 sequences, about 14% found once. The sample taken for sequencing was blood. Receptors originate from a woman aged 30 to 39 with Graves' hyperthyroidism that later progressed to Graves' ophthalmopathy.

This clonotype has ten or more counts. The chain joins TRBV27 to TRBJ1-2; 7 bases match TRBD1. Germline CDR1 is MNHEY and CDR2 is SMNVEV (reference sequence). V was pared by 4 bases and J by 9 bases, with 5 bases of the junction left unmatched. The length of the CDR3 is 12 residues. The DNA of the CDR3 is TGTGCCAGCAGTTCTCGACAGGGCAGCTACACCTTC. Its protein product is CASSSRQGSYTF.

This clonotype was seen ten or more times. V and J are TRBV5-6 and TRBJ2-1, with D tentatively TRBD2 (6 bases). The CDR3 has 15 residues. Germline CDR1 SGHDT, CDR2 YYEEEE. With 1 base removed from V and 6 bases from J, the gap between germline ends came to 14 bases. The CDR3 loop reads CASSLSAGITNEQFF. CDR3 coding DNA: TGTGCCAGCAGCTTGAGTGCGGGGATAACCAATGAGCAGTTCTTC.

This clonotype was counted many times. The chain links TRBV28 to TRBJ2-7, with unresolved D. The CDR3 is made up of 16 amino acids. Per germline, CDR1 MDHEN and CDR2 SYDVKM. Trimming removed 5 bases at V and 3 bases at J, with 20 bases between. CDR3 sequence (DNA): TGTGCCAGCAGTCCCGCGGCTCTCGTATCCCACTACGAGCAGTACTTC. This codes for CASSPAALVSHYEQYF. Based on the CDR3 plus reference TRBV28 and TRBJ2-7, the full variable domain is DVKVTQSSRYLVKRTGEKVFLECVQDMDHENMFWYRQDPGLGLRLIYFSYDVKMKEKGDIPEGYSVSREKKERFSLILESASTNQTSMYLCASSPAALVSHYEQYFGPGTRLTVT.

Many counts were recorded for this clonotype. The chain combines TRBV28 with TRBJ2-7; 14 bases agree with TRBD2. Germline V CDR1 and CDR2: MDHEN, SYDVKM. The CDR3 loop spans 19 amino acids. The trim removed 7 bases at V and 2 bases at J, leaving 16 bases unmatched. CDR3 DNA sequence: TGTGCCAGCACCGCGCCCCCCGGGACTAGCGGGAGAGTCCCCTACGAGCAGTACTTC. Its protein is CASTAPPGTSGRVPYEQYF.

This clonotype has a count of ten or more. This sequence joins TRBV6-1 and TRBJ2-4; D is uncertain. V lost 6 bases, J lost 7 bases, and 19 bases lay in between. Germline assignment: CDR1 MNHNS and CDR2 SASEGT. This CDR3 is built from 15 residues. This chain's CDR3 is CASRSVRSGANIQYF. DNA for the CDR3: TGTGCCAGCAGGTCGGTCCGGTCAGGAGCGAACATTCAGTACTTC.

This clonotype was seen many times. The J gene is TRBJ2-2, the V gene TRBV9, with D possibly being TRBD2 (6 bases). CDR1 and CDR2 (germline): SGDLS, YYNGEE. Trimming shortened V by 2 bases and J by 4 bases, and 6 bases separated the two germline ends. This CDR3 has 13 residues. CDR3: CASSVGGTGELFF. The CDR3 region has the DNA TGTGCCAGCAGCGTGGGGGGCACCGGGGAGCTGTTTTTT.

This clonotype was detected ten times or more. CDR3 coding DNA: TGTGCCAGCAGTCACGACCCCCGAAGAGATGAGCAGTTCTTC. It codes for CASSHDPRRDEQFF. This chain links TRBV6-2 or TRBV6-3 with TRBJ2-1; D is ambiguous. Deletions cut 5 bases from V and 8 bases from J, with 16 bases between. The CDR3 is 14 amino acids. CDR1 is MNHEY and CDR2 is SVGEGT in the germline V gene.

This clonotype was seen a few times. The V call is TRBV11-2, the J call TRBJ2-1; 11 bases line up with TRBD1. Germline lookup yields CDR1 SGHAT and CDR2 FQNNGV. The junction had 5 bases not matched to a gene; V was cut back by 7 bases and J by 6 bases. The CDR3 has 14 residues. The CDR3 sequence is CASTLGTGGNEQFF. The DNA of the CDR3 is TGTGCCAGCACCCTAGGGACAGGGGGCAATGAGCAGTTCTTC.

Many counts were recorded for this clonotype. This rearrangement joins TRBV20-1 to TRBJ2-1; 9 bases fit TRBD1. Germline CDR1 and CDR2: DFQATT and SNEGSKA (reference sequence). The CDR3 totals 13 residues. V lost 0 bases and J lost 8; bases outside the gene matches: 2. The chain's CDR3 is CSARDNRGHEQFF. CDR3 nucleotides: TGCAGTGCTAGAGATAACAGGGGGCATGAGCAGTTCTTC.

The V call is TRBV2, the J call TRBJ2-2; D might be TRBD2 (5 bases). Trimming took 7 bases from V and 5 from J, leaving 5 bases between them. The CDR3 runs to 11 residues. From germline, CDR1 is SNHLY and CDR2 FYNNEI. The CDR3 loop is CASKRTGELFF. In nucleotides, the CDR3 is TGTGCCAGCAAGCGGACCGGGGAGCTGTTTTTT.

This clonotype was recorded at least ten times. The genes are TRBV7-2 and TRBJ1-1; 8 bases are a match to TRBD1. CDR3 size: 14 residues. Trimming cost V 0 bases and J 4 bases; bases outside gene matches: 1. Germline values: CDR1 SGHTA, CDR2 FQGNSA. The chain's CDR3 is CASSLAGTGTEAFF. CDR3 DNA sequence: TGTGCCAGCAGCTTAGCAGGGACAGGCACTGAAGCTTTCTTT.

The rearrangement joins TRBV2 to TRBJ1-1; TRBD1 matches 11 bases. CDR3 length: 14 amino acids. The germline V gene has CDR1 SNHLY and CDR2 FYNNEI. V lost 7 bases and J lost 5; bases outside the gene matches: 6. CDR3 DNA: TGTGCCAGCACGGACAGGGGGCTAGGGACTGAAGCTTTCTTT. This gives the protein CASTDRGLGTEAFF.

The chain recombines TRBV6-1 with TRBJ2-5, with 14 bases aligning to TRBD2. J lost 3 bases, V lost 6 bases, and 3 bases had no gene match. CDR1 is MNHNS, CDR2 SASEGT, per germline. The CDR3 extends over 15 amino acids. This CDR3 reads CASRRLAGGEETQYF. The CDR3, as DNA: TGTGCCAGCAGACGACTAGCGGGGGGGGAAGAGACCCAGTACTTC.

The sample holds a few counts of this clonotype. The rearrangement joins TRBV5-1 to TRBJ1-6; 9 positions match TRBD1. Trimming cost V 3 bases and J 9 bases; bases outside gene matches: 7. Germline V lookup: CDR1 SGHRS, CDR2 YFSETQ. This CDR3 spans 15 amino acids. Here the CDR3 reads CASSSDRGPSSPLHF. The CDR3 nucleotides are TGCGCCAGCAGCTCGGACAGGGGTCCGAGTTCACCCCTCCACTTT.

There are many counts of this clonotype. The V gene is TRBV4-1, the J gene TRBJ1-1; 8 bases line up with TRBD1. The germline V gene encodes CDR1 MGHRA and CDR2 YSYEKL. J lost 4 bases, V lost 4 bases, and 5 bases had no gene match. There are 14 residues in the CDR3. The CDR3 spells CASSPGGRGTEAFF. In DNA form, the CDR3 reads TGCGCCAGCAGCCCAGGGGGCCGGGGCACTGAAGCTTTCTTT.

This clonotype was observed many times. The rearrangement joins TRBV7-8 to TRBJ2-5; D possibly corresponds to TRBD2 (6 bases). Germline V gives CDR1 SGHVS, CDR2 FQNEAQ. The CDR3 is made up of 19 amino acids. Trimming pared 4 bases from V and 1 base from J, leaving 25 bases between. The CDR3 here is CASSWDLGRAGSTQETQYF. CDR3 sequence (DNA): TGTGCCAGCAGCTGGGACCTCGGACGGGCGGGAAGCACCCAAGAGACCCAGTACTTC.